The sequence of this TCR beta chain was determined in a study of blood T cell repertoires in COVID-19. Between the trimmed V and J ends, which lost 5 bases and 6 bases, there was a span of 13 bases. The germline V gene encodes CDR1 LNHDA and CDR2 SQIVND (reference sequence). The CDR3 runs to 13 residues. Authors' data handling: Reference gene primers were amplified, and this amplification served to estimate nucleated cell counts. Measured with immunoSEQ multiplex PCR; TCRdb has only the in-frame clones, and not every one. D and trimming were read from the DNA, whereas the V and J calls and clone size are those reported in that table. This sample has about 80,000 clones; 70% to 80% occur once, and the top ten carry roughly 15%.

This chain joins TRBV19 and TRBJ1-2; possible D gene TRBD1, 6 bases. Sequenced input: peripheral blood. This TCR came from a man in his 70s with active or convalescent COVID-19. The chain's CDR3 is CASSLQGWDGYTF. The DNA of the CDR3 is TGTGCCAGTAGTCTCCAGGGGTGGGATGGCTACACCTTC.